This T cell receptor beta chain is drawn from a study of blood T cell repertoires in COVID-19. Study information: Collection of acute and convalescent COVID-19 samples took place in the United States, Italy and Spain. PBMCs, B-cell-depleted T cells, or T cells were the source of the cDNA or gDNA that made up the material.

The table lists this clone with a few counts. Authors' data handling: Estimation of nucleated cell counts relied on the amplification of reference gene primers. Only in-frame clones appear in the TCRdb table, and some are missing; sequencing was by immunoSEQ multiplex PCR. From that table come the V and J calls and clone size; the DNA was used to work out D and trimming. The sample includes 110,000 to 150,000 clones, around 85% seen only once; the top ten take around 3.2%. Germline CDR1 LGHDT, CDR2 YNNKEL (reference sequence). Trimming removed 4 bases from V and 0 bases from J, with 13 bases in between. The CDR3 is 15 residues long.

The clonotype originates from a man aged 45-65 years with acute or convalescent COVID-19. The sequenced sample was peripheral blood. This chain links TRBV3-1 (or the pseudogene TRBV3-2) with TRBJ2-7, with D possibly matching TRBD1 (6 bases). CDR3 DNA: TGTGCCAGCAGCCTTACGGGACACCGCTCCTACGAGCAGTACTTC. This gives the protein CASSLTGHRSYEQYF.